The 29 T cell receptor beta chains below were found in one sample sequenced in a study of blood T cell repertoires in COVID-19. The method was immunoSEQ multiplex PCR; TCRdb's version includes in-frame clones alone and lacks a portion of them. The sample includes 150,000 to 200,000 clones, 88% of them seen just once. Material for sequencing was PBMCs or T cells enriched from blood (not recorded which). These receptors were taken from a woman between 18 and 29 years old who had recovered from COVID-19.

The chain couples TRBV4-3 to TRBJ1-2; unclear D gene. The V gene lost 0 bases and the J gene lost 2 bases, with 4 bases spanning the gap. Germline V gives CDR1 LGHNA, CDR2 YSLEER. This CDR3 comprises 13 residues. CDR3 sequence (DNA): TGCGCCAGCAGCCAAGATCTGAACTATGGCTACACCTTC. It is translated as CASSQDLNYGYTF.

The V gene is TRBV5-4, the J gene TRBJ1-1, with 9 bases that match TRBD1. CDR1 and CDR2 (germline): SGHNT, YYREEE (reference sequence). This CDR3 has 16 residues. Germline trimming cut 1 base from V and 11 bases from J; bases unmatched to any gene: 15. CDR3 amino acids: CASSLFGQGTKPGAFF. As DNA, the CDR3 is TGTGCCAGCAGCTTGTTCGGACAGGGGACAAAGCCTGGGGCTTTCTTT.

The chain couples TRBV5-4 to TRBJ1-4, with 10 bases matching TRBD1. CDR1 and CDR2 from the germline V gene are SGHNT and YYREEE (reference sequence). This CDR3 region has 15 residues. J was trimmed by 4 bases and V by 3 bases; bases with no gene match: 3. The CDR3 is CASSYRTGGNEKLFF. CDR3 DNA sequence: TGTGCCAGCAGCTACAGGACAGGGGGTAATGAAAAACTGTTTTTT.

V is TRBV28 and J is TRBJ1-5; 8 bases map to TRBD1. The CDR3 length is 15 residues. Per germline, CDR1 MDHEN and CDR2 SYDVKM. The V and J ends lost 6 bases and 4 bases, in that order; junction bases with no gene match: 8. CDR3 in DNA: TGTGCCAGCAGCCGGGACAGGTCTTTAAATCAGCCCCAGCATTTT. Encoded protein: CASSRDRSLNQPQHF.

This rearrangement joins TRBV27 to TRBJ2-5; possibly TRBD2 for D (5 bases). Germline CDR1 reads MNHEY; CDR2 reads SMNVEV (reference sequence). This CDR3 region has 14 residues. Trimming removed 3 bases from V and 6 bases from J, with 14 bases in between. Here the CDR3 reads CASSLFGGWKTQYF. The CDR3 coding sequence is TGTGCCAGCAGTTTGTTCGGAGGTTGGAAGACCCAGTACTTC.

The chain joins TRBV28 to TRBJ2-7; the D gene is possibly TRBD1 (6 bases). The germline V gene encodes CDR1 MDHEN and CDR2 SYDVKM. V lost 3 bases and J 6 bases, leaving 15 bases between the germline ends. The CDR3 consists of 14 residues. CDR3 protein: CASSFNDRLSEQYF. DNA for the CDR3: TGTGCCAGCAGTTTTAATGACAGGCTCAGCGAGCAGTACTTC.

The CDR3 DNA follows: TGTGCCAGCAGCTATCTCCAAACCGGGACATTTCTGTCTTTCTTT. Its translation: CASSYLQTGTFLSFF. The gene calls are TRBV6-2 or TRBV6-3 and TRBJ1-1; a possible D gene is TRBD1 (6 bases). V was pared by 6 bases and J by 12 bases, with 26 bases between. Germline-derived CDR1 and CDR2 are MNHEY and SVGEGT. The CDR3 has 15 residues.

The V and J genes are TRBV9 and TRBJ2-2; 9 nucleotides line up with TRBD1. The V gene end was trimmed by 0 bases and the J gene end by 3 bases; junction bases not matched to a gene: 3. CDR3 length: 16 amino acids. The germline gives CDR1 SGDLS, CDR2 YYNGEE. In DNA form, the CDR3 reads TGTGCCAGCAGCGTAGGCGGACAGGGGTACACCGGGGAGCTGTTTTTT. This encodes CASSVGGQGYTGELFF. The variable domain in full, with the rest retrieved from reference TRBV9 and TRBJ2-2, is DSGVTQTPKHLITATGQRVTLRCSPRSGDLSVYWYQQSLDQGLQFLIQYYNGEERAKGNILERFSAQQFPDLHSELNLSSLELGDSALYFCASSVGGQGYTGELFFGEGSRLTVL.

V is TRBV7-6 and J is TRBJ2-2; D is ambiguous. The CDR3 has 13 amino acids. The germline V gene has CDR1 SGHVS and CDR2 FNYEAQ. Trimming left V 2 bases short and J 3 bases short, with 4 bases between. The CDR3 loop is CASSLYDTGELFF. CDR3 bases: TGTGCCAGCAGCTTATATGACACCGGGGAGCTGTTTTTT.

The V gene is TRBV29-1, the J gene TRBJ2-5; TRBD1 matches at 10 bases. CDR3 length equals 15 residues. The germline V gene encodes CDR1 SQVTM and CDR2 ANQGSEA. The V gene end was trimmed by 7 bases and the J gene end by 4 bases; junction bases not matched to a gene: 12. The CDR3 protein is CSASRDRGGLETQYF. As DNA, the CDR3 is TGCAGCGCCAGTCGGGACAGGGGAGGGTTAGAGACCCAGTACTTC.

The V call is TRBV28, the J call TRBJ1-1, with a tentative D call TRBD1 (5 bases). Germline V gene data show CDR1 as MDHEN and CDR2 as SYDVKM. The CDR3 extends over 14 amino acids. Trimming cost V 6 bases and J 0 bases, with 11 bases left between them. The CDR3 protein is CASSPAGMNTEAFF. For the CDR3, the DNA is TGTGCCAGCAGCCCAGCAGGGATGAACACTGAAGCTTTCTTT.

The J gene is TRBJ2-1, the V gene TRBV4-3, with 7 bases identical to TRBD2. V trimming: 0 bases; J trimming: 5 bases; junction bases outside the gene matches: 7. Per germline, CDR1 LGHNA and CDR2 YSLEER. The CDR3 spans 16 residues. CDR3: CASSQDEAGVNNEQFF. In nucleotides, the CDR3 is TGCGCCAGCAGCCAAGATGAGGCGGGGGTTAACAATGAGCAGTTCTTC.

CDR3 protein: CASSLGADTQYF. The CDR3 DNA follows: TGTGCCAGCAGCTTAGGAGCAGATACGCAGTATTTT. The chain combines TRBV7-9 with TRBJ2-3; the D is unclear. The length of the CDR3 is 12 residues. Germline-derived CDR1 and CDR2 are SEHNR and FQNEAQ (reference sequence). The V and J ends lost 1 base and 4 bases respectively, with 3 bases between them. The full variable domain, rest sourced from reference TRBV7-9 and TRBJ2-3, is DTGVSQNPRHKITKRGQNVTFRCDPISEHNRLYWYRQTLGQGPEFLTYFQNEAQLEKSRLLSDRFSAERPKGSFSTLEIQRTEQGDSAMYLCASSLGADTQYFGPGTRLTVL.

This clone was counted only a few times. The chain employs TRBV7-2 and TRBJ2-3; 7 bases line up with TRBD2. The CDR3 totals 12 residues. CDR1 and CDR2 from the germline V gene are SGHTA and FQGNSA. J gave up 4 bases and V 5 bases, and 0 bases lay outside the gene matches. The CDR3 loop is CASSGGADTQYF. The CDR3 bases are TGTGCCAGCAGCGGGGGGGCAGATACGCAGTATTTT. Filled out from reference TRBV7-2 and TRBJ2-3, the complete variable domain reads GAGVSQSPSNKVTEKGKDVELRCDPISGHTALYWYRQSLGQGLEFLIYFQGNSAPDKSGLPSDRFSAERTGGSVSTLTIQRTQQEDSAVYLCASSGGADTQYFGPGTRLTVL.

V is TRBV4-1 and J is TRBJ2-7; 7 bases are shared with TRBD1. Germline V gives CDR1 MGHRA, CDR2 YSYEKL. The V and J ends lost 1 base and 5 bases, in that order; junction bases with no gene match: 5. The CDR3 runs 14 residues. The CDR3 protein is CASSQGTGTDEQYF. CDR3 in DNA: TGCGCCAGCAGCCAAGGGACAGGAACGGACGAGCAGTACTTC.

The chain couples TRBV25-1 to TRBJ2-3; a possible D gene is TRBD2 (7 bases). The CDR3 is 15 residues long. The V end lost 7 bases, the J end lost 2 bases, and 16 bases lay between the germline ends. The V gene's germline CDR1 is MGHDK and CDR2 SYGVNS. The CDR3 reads CASTPGGPITDTQYF. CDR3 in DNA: TGTGCCAGCACCCCCGGGGGGCCAATCACAGATACGCAGTATTTT.

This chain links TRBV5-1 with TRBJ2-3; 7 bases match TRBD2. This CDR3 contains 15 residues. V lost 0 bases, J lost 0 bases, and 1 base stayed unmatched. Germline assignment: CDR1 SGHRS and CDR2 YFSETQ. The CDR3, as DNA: TGCGCCAGCAGCTTGGGTAGCGGGAGCACAGATACGCAGTATTTT. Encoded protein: CASSLGSGSTDTQYF.

CDR3 sequence reads: CASSQTGVSYEQYF. For the CDR3, the DNA is TGTGCCAGCAGCCAGACAGGGGTGAGCTACGAGCAGTACTTC. The rearrangement joins TRBV14 to TRBJ2-7; 8 bases are a match to TRBD1. CDR3 length: 14 residues. Germline V CDR1 and CDR2: SGHDN, FVKESK. The J segment lost 3 bases and the V segment lost 3 bases, leaving 4 bases of the junction unmatched.

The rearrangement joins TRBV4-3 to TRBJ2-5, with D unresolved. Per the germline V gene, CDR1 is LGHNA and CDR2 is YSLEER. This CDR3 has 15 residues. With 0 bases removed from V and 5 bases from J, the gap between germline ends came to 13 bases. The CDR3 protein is CASSQDWKPRETQYF. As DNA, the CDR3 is TGCGCCAGCAGCCAAGATTGGAAACCCAGGGAGACCCAGTACTTC.

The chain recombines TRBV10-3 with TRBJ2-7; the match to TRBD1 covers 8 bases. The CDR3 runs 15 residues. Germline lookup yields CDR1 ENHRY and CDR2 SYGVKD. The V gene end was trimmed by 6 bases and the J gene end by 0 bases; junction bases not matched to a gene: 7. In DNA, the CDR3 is TGTGCCATCAGGGGGGGACAGGCAAGCTCCTACGAGCAGTACTTC. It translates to CAIRGGQASSYEQYF.

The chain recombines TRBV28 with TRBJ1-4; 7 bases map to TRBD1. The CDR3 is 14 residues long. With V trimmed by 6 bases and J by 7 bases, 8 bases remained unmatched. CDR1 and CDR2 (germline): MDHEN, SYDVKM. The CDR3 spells CASRRTGGGEKLFF. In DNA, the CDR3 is TGTGCCAGCAGGAGGACAGGTGGGGGTGAAAAACTGTTTTTT.

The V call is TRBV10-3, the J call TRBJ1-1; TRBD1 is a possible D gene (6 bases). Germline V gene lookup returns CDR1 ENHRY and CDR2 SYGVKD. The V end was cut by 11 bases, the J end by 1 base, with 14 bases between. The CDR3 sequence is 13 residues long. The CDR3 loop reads CAAAGTQNTEAFF. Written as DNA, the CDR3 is TGTGCCGCTGCCGGGACACAGAACACTGAAGCTTTCTTT.

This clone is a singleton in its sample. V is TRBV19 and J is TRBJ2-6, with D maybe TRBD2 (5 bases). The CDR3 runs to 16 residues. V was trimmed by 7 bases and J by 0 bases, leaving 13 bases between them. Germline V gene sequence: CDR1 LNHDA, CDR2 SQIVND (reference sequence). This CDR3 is CASINEGGSGANVLTF. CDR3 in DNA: TGTGCCAGTATTAATGAGGGTGGCTCTGGGGCCAACGTCCTGACTTTC. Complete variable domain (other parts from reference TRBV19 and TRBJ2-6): DGGITQSPKYLFRKEGQNVTLSCEQNLNHDAMYWYRQDPGQGLRLIYYSQIVNDFQKGDIAEGYSVSREKKESFPLTVTSAQKNPTAFYLCASINEGGSGANVLTFGAGSRLTVL.

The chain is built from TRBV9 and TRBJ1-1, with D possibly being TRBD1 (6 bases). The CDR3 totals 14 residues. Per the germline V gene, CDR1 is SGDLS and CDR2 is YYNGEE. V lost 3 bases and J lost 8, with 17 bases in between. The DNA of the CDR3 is TGTGCCAGCAGCGCTTCAGGCCGACAGGAGGAAGCTTTCTTT. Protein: CASSASGRQEEAFF. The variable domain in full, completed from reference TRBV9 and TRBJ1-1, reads DSGVTQTPKHLITATGQRVTLRCSPRSGDLSVYWYQQSLDQGLQFLIQYYNGEERAKGNILERFSAQQFPDLHSELNLSSLELGDSALYFCASSASGRQEEAFFGQGTRLTVV.

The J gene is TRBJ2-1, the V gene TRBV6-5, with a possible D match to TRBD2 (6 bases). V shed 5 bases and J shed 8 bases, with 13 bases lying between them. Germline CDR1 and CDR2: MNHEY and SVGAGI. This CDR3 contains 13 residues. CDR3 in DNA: TGTGCCAGCAGTCCGGCCACTAGCTATGAGCAGTTCTTC. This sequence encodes CASSPATSYEQFF.

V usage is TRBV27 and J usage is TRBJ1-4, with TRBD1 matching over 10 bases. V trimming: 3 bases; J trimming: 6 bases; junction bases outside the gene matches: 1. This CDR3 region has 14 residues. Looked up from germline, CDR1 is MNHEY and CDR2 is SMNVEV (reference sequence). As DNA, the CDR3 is TGTGCCAGCAGTTTGACAGGGGGCTATGAAAAACTGTTTTTT. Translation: CASSLTGGYEKLFF.

CDR3: CASSPRRLAGADTDTQYF. Here the CDR3 DNA reads TGTGCCAGCAGCCCCCGAAGGCTAGCGGGGGCGGACACAGATACGCAGTATTTT. The gene calls are TRBV3-1 (or the pseudogene TRBV3-2) and TRBJ2-3, with 10 bases fitting TRBD2. Germline-derived CDR1 and CDR2 are LGHDT and YNNKEL (reference sequence). With V trimmed by 4 bases and J by 2 bases, 12 bases remained unmatched. The CDR3 contains 18 residues.

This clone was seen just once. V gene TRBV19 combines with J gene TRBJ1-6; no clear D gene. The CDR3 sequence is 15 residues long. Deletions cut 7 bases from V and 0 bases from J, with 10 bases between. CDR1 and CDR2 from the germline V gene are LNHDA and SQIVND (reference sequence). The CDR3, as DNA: TGTGCCAGTATGTTACAGAGCTCCTATAATTCACCCCTCCACTTT. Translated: CASMLQSSYNSPLHF.

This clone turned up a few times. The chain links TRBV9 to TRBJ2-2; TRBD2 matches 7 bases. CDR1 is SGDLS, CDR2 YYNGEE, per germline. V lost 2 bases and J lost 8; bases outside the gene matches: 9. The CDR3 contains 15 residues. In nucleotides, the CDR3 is TGTGCCAGCAGCGTTTCAGCGGGAAGTTCAGGGGAGCTGTTTTTT. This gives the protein CASSVSAGSSGELFF.